The 18 T cell receptor beta chains reported below all come from one sample, sequenced in a study of blood T cell repertoires in COVID-19. Clones were read by immunoSEQ multiplex PCR, and TCRdb kept only the in-frame ones, dropping some. The sample consists of roughly 300,000 clones, around 85% of them appearing once. Sequenced: PBMCs or T cells enriched from blood (not recorded which). The receptor source for this set is a woman aged 35 to 49 with acute COVID-19.

This clone came up once. V and J are TRBV4-3 and TRBJ2-1, with TRBD1 matching 9 bases. Germline loops: CDR1 LGHNA, CDR2 YSLEER. The CDR3 loop spans 14 amino acids. J lost 9 bases, V lost 3 bases, and 6 bases had no gene match. The CDR3 is CASSHVPGQGEQFF. The CDR3 DNA is TGCGCCAGCAGCCACGTCCCGGGACAGGGTGAGCAGTTCTTC.

The chain uses TRBV5-1 and TRBJ1-6; the match to TRBD1 covers 8 bases. With 7 bases clipped from V and 9 bases from J, the junction kept 12 bases outside the gene matches. CDR3 length equals 15 residues. Germline CDR1 SGHRS, CDR2 YFSETQ. The CDR3 nucleotides read TGCGCCAGCTCCTCGACAGGGGATCGATTTTCACCCCTCCACTTT. It is translated as CASSSTGDRFSPLHF.

This sequence joins TRBV18 and TRBJ2-1, with D maybe TRBD2 (6 bases). This CDR3 region has 15 residues. The germline gives CDR1 KGHSH, CDR2 LQKENI. V lost 2 bases and J 3 bases, leaving 11 bases between the germline ends. The CDR3 loop reads CASSPRRGYYNEQFF. The CDR3, as DNA: TGTGCCAGCTCACCAAGGCGGGGATACTACAATGAGCAGTTCTTC.

In this sample, this clone turned up a few times. The V gene is TRBV7-2, the J gene TRBJ1-1; 7 bases fit TRBD1. The junction had 5 bases not matched to a gene; V was cut back by 1 base and J by 0 bases. There are 16 residues in the CDR3. Germline loops: CDR1 SGHTA, CDR2 FQGNSA. CDR3 sequence: CASSLVGGQLNTEAFF. CDR3 bases: TGTGCCAGCAGCTTAGTAGGGGGACAGTTGAACACTGAAGCTTTCTTT.

This clone was detected only once. This chain joins TRBV28 and TRBJ1-3; 8 bases align to TRBD1. Germline values: CDR1 MDHEN, CDR2 SYDVKM. The CDR3 has 15 amino acids. V was pared by 2 bases and J by 4 bases, with 4 bases of the junction left unmatched. The CDR3 DNA reads TGTGCCAGCAGTTTACTGGGACAGGCAGGAAACACCATATATTTT. Translating gives CASSLLGQAGNTIYF.

DNA of the CDR3: TGTGCCAGCAGCGTGACAGGAAGCTACGAGCAGTACTTC. The encoded protein is CASSVTGSYEQYF. The chain couples TRBV7-6 to TRBJ2-7; weak D call: TRBD1 (6 bases). Trimming removed 5 bases at V and 3 bases at J, with 11 bases between. The CDR3 consists of 13 residues. The germline gives CDR1 SGHVS, CDR2 FNYEAQ.

The V and J genes are TRBV4-1 and TRBJ1-3; the match to TRBD1 covers 8 bases. Trimming removed 4 bases from V and 0 bases from J; junction bases left unmatched: 2. The V gene's germline CDR1 is MGHRA and CDR2 YSYEKL. The CDR3 spans 15 residues. CDR3 nucleotide sequence: TGCGCCAGCAGCCTCGGGACAGGCTCTGGAAACACCATATATTTT. Amino acid sequence: CASSLGTGSGNTIYF.

About this clone itself: Other DNA sequences in the same sample also yield this CDR3. The gene calls are TRBV28 and TRBJ1-2; D call uncertain. This CDR3 contains 12 residues. Trimming shortened V by 2 bases and J by 4 bases, and 5 bases separated the two germline ends. The germline V gene has CDR1 MDHEN and CDR2 SYDVKM. The CDR3 DNA is TGTGCCAGCAGTTTACGCAGCTATGGCTACACCTTC. Encoded protein: CASSLRSYGYTF.

V gene TRBV27 combines with J gene TRBJ1-5; TRBD1 matches at 7 bases. This CDR3 has 16 amino acids. V lost 5 bases and J lost 7; bases outside the gene matches: 14. The germline V gene encodes CDR1 MNHEY and CDR2 SMNVEV (reference sequence). CDR3 residues: CASSQLGQARGQPQHF. The CDR3 coding sequence is TGTGCCAGCAGTCAACTAGGACAGGCAAGAGGGCAGCCCCAGCATTTT.

Here the CDR3 reads CASSPLPGQGQDTDTQYF. The CDR3 coding sequence is TGTGCCAGCTCACCGCTACCGGGACAGGGGCAAGATACAGATACGCAGTATTTT. V gene TRBV18 combines with J gene TRBJ2-3; 10 bases map to TRBD1. Germline CDR1 and CDR2: KGHSH and LQKENI. The CDR3 loop spans 18 amino acids. The V and J ends lost 3 bases and 3 bases, in that order; junction bases with no gene match: 12.

The table lists this clone with a count of one. The chain recombines TRBV5-1 with TRBJ1-2, with D possibly being TRBD1 (6 bases). V shed 0 bases and J shed 7 bases, with 13 bases lying between them. The length of the CDR3 is 14 residues. From germline, CDR1 is SGHRS and CDR2 YFSETQ. CDR3 in amino acids: CASSLAGQQSGYTF. In nucleotides, the CDR3 is TGCGCCAGCAGCTTGGCCGGACAGCAGAGTGGCTACACCTTC.

The J gene is TRBJ2-5, the V gene TRBV28, with no clear D. Germline V gives CDR1 MDHEN, CDR2 SYDVKM. V dropped 3 bases and J dropped 1 base, with 6 bases sitting between them. This CDR3 has 13 amino acids. The CDR3 is CASSFAIQETQYF. Written as DNA, the CDR3 is TGTGCCAGCAGTTTCGCGATCCAAGAGACCCAGTACTTC.

V is TRBV15 and J is TRBJ2-3; D gene unclear. Germline CDR1 and CDR2: LNHNV and YYDKDF (reference sequence). The CDR3 has 15 amino acids. V was clipped by 1 base and J by 2 bases, with 10 bases between them. The CDR3: CATSRVEANTDTQYF. CDR3 DNA sequence: TGTGCCACCAGCAGAGTAGAAGCGAACACAGATACGCAGTATTTT.

This clone was seen only once. V usage is TRBV5-5 and J usage is TRBJ1-3, with D hard to call. Trimming pared 1 base from V and 0 bases from J, leaving 14 bases between. CDR1 is SGHKS and CDR2 is YYEKEE in the germline V gene (reference sequence). The CDR3 loop spans 17 amino acids. The CDR3 bases are TGTGCCAGCAGCTTGCCACTAGGAGGGAACTCTGGAAACACCATATATTTT. Translated, it gives CASSLPLGGNSGNTIYF.

This clone was detected ten times or more. V usage is TRBV19 and J usage is TRBJ1-5; D is possibly TRBD1 (6 bases). Germline loops: CDR1 LNHDA, CDR2 SQIVND (reference sequence). This CDR3 comprises 17 residues. V lost 6 bases and J lost 5, with 23 bases in between. In DNA form, the CDR3 reads TGTGCCAGTAGAGGGGGTGTGGTCTACGACAGGTATCAGCCCCAGCATTTT. Amino acid sequence: CASRGGVVYDRYQPQHF.

The gene calls are TRBV11-2 and TRBJ1-3; 7 bases agree with TRBD1. Germline CDR1 SGHAT, CDR2 FQNNGV. V trimming: 2 bases; J trimming: 2 bases; junction bases outside the gene matches: 6. The CDR3 has 16 residues. Here the CDR3 reads CASSLMQGDPGNTIYF. CDR3 nucleotide sequence: TGTGCCAGCAGCTTAATGCAGGGGGACCCTGGAAACACCATATATTTT.

The chain uses TRBV5-1 and TRBJ2-2, with 14 bases aligning to TRBD2. Germline CDR1 is SGHRS and CDR2 is YFSETQ. The ends lost 6 bases at V and 0 bases at J; junction bases unmatched: 1. The CDR3 covers 16 residues. The CDR3 coding sequence is TGCGCCAGCACGGGACTAGCGGGGGCGAACACCGGGGAGCTGTTTTTT. Its translation is CASTGLAGANTGELFF.

Here the CDR3 reads CASSPTTGGYNIQYF. The CDR3 DNA reads as TGTGCCAGCTCACCAACGACAGGGGGATACAACATTCAGTACTTC. The chain couples TRBV18 to TRBJ2-4, with 9 bases lining up with TRBD1. This CDR3 contains 15 residues. After removal of 2 bases from V and 7 bases from J, the junction contained 6 bases not matched to a gene. Germline loops: CDR1 KGHSH, CDR2 LQKENI.